Below, 5 T cell receptor beta chains from the same sample are listed, as sequenced in a study of PD-L1 blockade in urothelial cancer (dated by TCRdb to the late 2010s). The receptor library was made with the immunoSEQ multiplex PCR assay. TCRdb took over this immuneACCESS table, retaining in-frame rearrangements with V and J assigned. Such tables are incomplete; in checked studies, under half of the missing clones stem from an unresolved V gene, and the remainder is unexplained. The table for this sample lists around 82,000 clones; 65% to 85% of them were counted only once. About 2.1% of the sample lies in the top ten. Read against the paper, the sample's time point label means: pretreatment peripheral blood. The sample here was PBMCs, taken around atezolizumab (anti-PD-L1) treatment. The receptors were sampled from a man aged 60 to 69 with urothelial cancer.

The chain joins TRBV5-1 to TRBJ2-1, with 8 bases that match TRBD2. V dropped 1 base and J dropped 5; count of bases not matched to a gene: 5. The CDR3 is 15 amino acids. Germline CDR1 is SGHRS and CDR2 is YFSETQ. The CDR3 DNA is TGCGCCAGCAGCTTGACCGGGAGGGTAAACAATGAGCAGTTCTTC. Its protein product is CASSLTGRVNNEQFF.

The V gene is TRBV9, the J gene TRBJ2-2; 11 nucleotides align to TRBD2. V trimming: 2 bases; J trimming: 7 bases; junction bases outside the gene matches: 4. This CDR3 is built from 15 residues. From germline, CDR1 is SGDLS and CDR2 YYNGEE. CDR3: CASSVSGGAYGELFF. CDR3 DNA sequence: TGTGCCAGCAGCGTTAGCGGGGGGGCATACGGGGAGCTGTTTTTT.

The V and J genes are TRBV19 and TRBJ2-4; D is possibly TRBD1 (6 bases). The CDR3 covers 14 residues. V was trimmed by 5 bases and J by 2 bases, leaving 10 bases between them. CDR1 LNHDA and CDR2 SQIVND come from the germline V gene (reference sequence). Written as DNA, the CDR3 is TGTGCCAGTAGTGTGACAGGCCCCAAAAACATTCAGTACTTC. It specifies CASSVTGPKNIQYF.

This rearrangement joins TRBV6-5 to TRBJ2-7; 10 bases align to TRBD2. Germline V gives CDR1 MNHEY, CDR2 SVGAGI. Trimming removed 2 bases from V and 0 bases from J; junction bases left unmatched: 4. The CDR3 consists of 16 residues. In DNA form, the CDR3 reads TGTGCCAGCAGTTACGACGGGACTAGCGCCTCCTACGAGCAGTACTTC. Its protein is CASSYDGTSASYEQYF.

The chain has TRBV28 and TRBJ1-5; a possible D gene is TRBD1 (5 bases). CDR3 size: 15 residues. Trimming cost V 6 bases and J 3 bases, with 15 bases left between them. The germline V gene has CDR1 MDHEN and CDR2 SYDVKM. The CDR3 loop reads CASSGKYRLNQPQHF. The CDR3 DNA sequence: TGTGCCAGCAGCGGAAAGTACAGGCTCAATCAGCCCCAGCATTTT.